A single sample gave rise to the 30 T cell receptor beta chains below, sequenced in a study of blood T cell repertoires in COVID-19. Repertoires were generated with immunoSEQ multiplex PCR, while TCRdb's copy carries only in-frame clones and drops some. This sample yields some 530,000 clones, of which approximately 85% are seen a single time; approximately 2.9% belongs to the top ten. Sequencing was done on a sample of peripheral blood. The receptors were sampled from a human donor in a cohort sampled during active COVID-19.

The chain combines TRBV5-6 with TRBJ2-5, with 9 bases identical to TRBD2. J was trimmed by 2 bases and V by 3 bases; bases with no gene match: 11. CDR1 and CDR2 from the germline V gene are SGHDT and YYEEEE. This CDR3 spans 17 amino acids. CDR3 sequence (DNA): TGTGCCAGCAGCTACCCGTTGGGCGGGGGGGAACAAGAGACCCAGTACTTC. It codes for CASSYPLGGGEQETQYF.

This clone has more than one count but fewer than ten. The chain joins TRBV6-1 to TRBJ2-3; weak D call: TRBD2 (6 bases). CDR3 length: 17 amino acids. V was shortened by 3 bases and J by 0 bases, with 16 bases between the two germline ends. The germline CDR1 and CDR2 sequences are MNHNS and SASEGT. The CDR3 here is CASSDASGTPSTDTQYF. CDR3 in DNA: TGTGCCAGCAGTGATGCCTCCGGGACTCCTAGCACAGATACGCAGTATTTT.

V and J are TRBV6-5 and TRBJ2-3, with 10 bases that match TRBD2. V shed 0 bases and J 7 bases; nucleotides not matched to a gene: 7. The CDR3 has 16 amino acids. Germline loops: CDR1 MNHEY, CDR2 SVGAGI. The CDR3 DNA sequence: TGTGCCAGCAGTTACTCGGGTCTAGCGGGAGTTAATACGCAGTATTTT. It specifies CASSYSGLAGVNTQYF.

This clone was seen repeatedly, ten times or more. The chain recombines TRBV25-1 with TRBJ2-2; the match to TRBD2 covers 8 bases. Trimming cost V 5 bases and J 4 bases; bases outside gene matches: 6. CDR3 length: 15 amino acids. The germline gives CDR1 MGHDK, CDR2 SYGVNS. CDR3 protein: CASSSREGGTGELFF. In DNA, the CDR3 is TGTGCCAGCAGTTCCCGGGAGGGCGGCACCGGGGAGCTGTTTTTT.

Concerning this clone: A read error may account for a junction end that differs from germline. V gene TRBV7-7 combines with J gene TRBJ1-1; the D gene is possibly TRBD1 (6 bases). The CDR3 runs to 13 residues. CDR1 and CDR2 from the germline V gene are SSHAT and FNYEAQ (reference sequence). The CDR3 loop is CASSSVQGTEAFF. CDR3 nucleotides: TGTGCTAGCAGCTCCGTACAGGGCACTGAAGCTTTCTTT.

The chain couples TRBV9 to TRBJ2-1, with TRBD2 matching 9 bases. This CDR3 contains 22 residues. Trimming took 4 bases from V and 2 from J; bases not matched to a gene: 25. Germline CDR1 is SGDLS and CDR2 is YYNGEE. Here the CDR3 DNA reads TGTGCCAGCAGCTCCCCCGACGGTCCCCGGGGGCTTGGGACTAGCCCCTACAATGAGCAGTTCTTC. Encoded protein: CASSSPDGPRGLGTSPYNEQFF.

The chain combines TRBV6-5 with TRBJ2-2; 11 bases are a match to TRBD1. Germline values: CDR1 MNHEY, CDR2 SVGAGI. Trimming cost V 5 bases and J 7 bases; bases outside gene matches: 6. The CDR3 is 15 residues long. CDR3 region: CASSRTGGAIGELFF. The CDR3 DNA reads as TGTGCCAGCAGTCGGACAGGGGGCGCGATCGGGGAGCTGTTTTTT.

The chain couples TRBV3-1 (or the pseudogene TRBV3-2) to TRBJ2-4; 13 positions match TRBD2. Germline trimming cut 6 bases from V and 6 bases from J; bases unmatched to any gene: 20. Germline assignment: CDR1 LGHDT and CDR2 YNNKEL (reference sequence). The CDR3 is 20 residues long. The CDR3 region is CASSFAPPGLAGRRRNIQYF. Written as DNA, the CDR3 is TGTGCCAGCAGTTTCGCGCCCCCGGGACTAGCGGGAAGGCGAAGAAACATTCAGTACTTC.

The chain carries TRBV7-3 and TRBJ2-1; TRBD2 matches 11 bases. Germline lookup yields CDR1 SGHTA and CDR2 FQGTGA. This CDR3 contains 16 residues. The V gene end was trimmed by 1 base and the J gene end by 10 bases; junction bases not matched to a gene: 9. CDR3 in DNA: TGTGCCAGCAGCTTAATGGCTAGCGGGAGGATTAAAGAGCAGTTCTTC. Protein sequence: CASSLMASGRIKEQFF.

In this sample, this clone turned up a few times. This clone may be a read error of a much larger clone one base away. This rearrangement joins TRBV12-3 or TRBV12-4 to TRBJ1-5; D remains unclear. CDR3 length: 13 amino acids. With 2 bases removed from V and 1 base from J, the gap between germline ends came to 3 bases. This CDR3 is CASSLQSNQPQHF. Here the CDR3 DNA reads TGTGCCAGCAGTTTACAAAGCAATCAGCCCCAGCATTTT.

The DNA for the CDR3 is TGCAGTGCTAGTAATCCGGGAGGGTACAATGAGCAGTTCTTC. It yields the protein CSASNPGGYNEQFF. The chain employs TRBV20-1 and TRBJ2-1; 8 bases are shared with TRBD2. The germline gives CDR1 DFQATT, CDR2 SNEGSKA (reference sequence). The CDR3 is 14 residues long. The junction had 5 bases not matched to a gene; V was cut back by 3 bases and J by 4 bases.

This CDR3 is CASSLGAGTYEQYF. The CDR3 DNA is TGTGCCAGCAGCTTGGGAGCGGGAACCTACGAGCAGTACTTC. The chain has TRBV5-5 and TRBJ2-7, with TRBD2 identical over 7 bases. CDR3 length equals 14 residues. Trimming took 0 bases from V and 2 from J; bases not matched to a gene: 2. Looked up from germline, CDR1 is SGHKS and CDR2 is YYEKEE (reference sequence).

J is TRBJ2-1 and V is TRBV2; 9 bases align to TRBD2. V dropped 7 bases and J dropped 4; count of bases not matched to a gene: 8. CDR3 length: 15 amino acids. CDR1 is SNHLY, CDR2 FYNNEI, per germline. The CDR3 spells CASTGTSLEYNEQFF. In DNA form, the CDR3 reads TGTGCCAGCACCGGGACTAGCCTGGAGTACAATGAGCAGTTCTTC.

This clone was counted only a few times. This chain links TRBV28 with TRBJ1-2; D possibly corresponds to TRBD1 (6 bases). CDR1 is MDHEN and CDR2 is SYDVKM in the germline V gene. Between the trimmed V and J ends, which lost 3 bases and 5 bases, there was a span of 10 bases. The CDR3 length is 13 residues. The CDR3 here is CASSFPRGYGYTF. CDR3 nucleotides: TGTGCCAGCAGTTTCCCCAGGGGATATGGCTACACCTTC.

The CDR3 loop reads CASSVEMNTEAFF. CDR3 sequence (DNA): TGTGCCAGCAGCGTGGAGATGAACACTGAAGCTTTCTTT. This chain uses TRBV6-4 with TRBJ1-1; D call uncertain. Trimming stripped 6 bases from V and 0 bases from J, with 8 bases between. CDR3 length: 13 amino acids. Looked up from germline, CDR1 is MRHNA and CDR2 is SNTAGT.

The chain carries TRBV29-1 and TRBJ2-1; the D gene is possibly TRBD2 (6 bases). Per germline, CDR1 SQVTM and CDR2 ANQGSEA. Trimming shortened V by 6 bases and J by 12 bases, and 24 bases separated the two germline ends. CDR3 length: 14 amino acids. Here the CDR3 reads CSVESGLTTEGQFF. The CDR3, as DNA: TGCAGCGTGGAATCGGGACTCACGACGGAGGGGCAGTTCTTC.

The chain recombines TRBV6-5 with TRBJ2-7; TRBD2 might be the D (5 bases). CDR1 is MNHEY, CDR2 SVGAGI, per germline. This CDR3 region has 16 residues. Trimming left V 0 bases short and J 0 bases short, with 12 bases between. CDR3 nucleotides: TGTGCCAGCAGTTACTCTATGAGCGGTAGCTCCTACGAGCAGTACTTC. Translating gives CASSYSMSGSSYEQYF.

A single count supports this clone. Sequence at one end of the junction differs from germline and may be a read error. The genes are TRBV5-5 and TRBJ1-2, with TRBD1 as a possible D gene (6 bases). The CDR3 spans 14 residues. Per the germline V gene, CDR1 is SGHKS and CDR2 is YYEKEE (reference sequence). The chain's CDR3 is CATSGQLSNYGYTF. DNA for the CDR3: TGTGCCACCAGCGGACAGCTTAGTAACTATGGCTACACCTTC.

This chain joins TRBV4-3 and TRBJ1-2; 8 bases map to TRBD1. With V trimmed by 2 bases and J by 4 bases, 6 bases remained unmatched. This CDR3 spans 15 amino acids. Per the germline V gene, CDR1 is LGHNA and CDR2 is YSLEER. The CDR3 reads CASSQPGTGFYGYTF. CDR3 DNA: TGCGCCAGCAGCCAACCCGGGACAGGATTCTATGGCTACACCTTC.

V and J are TRBV30 and TRBJ2-7, with TRBD2 matching 15 bases. The CDR3 is 14 residues long. The trim removed 4 bases at V and 7 bases at J, leaving 5 bases unmatched. CDR1 is GTSNPN, CDR2 SVGIG, per germline (reference sequence). The CDR3 nucleotides read TGTGCCTGGAACATCGGACTAGCGGGAGGGGAGCAGTACTTC. Protein sequence: CAWNIGLAGGEQYF.

This clone appeared a single time. The chain employs TRBV11-2 and TRBJ2-5; D is perhaps TRBD2 (6 bases). V lost 6 bases and J 3 bases, leaving 17 bases between the germline ends. The CDR3 totals 15 residues. The germline V gene encodes CDR1 SGHAT and CDR2 FQNNGV. The CDR3 DNA sequence: TGTGCCAGCAGGATTTATATCGCGGGGAAAGAGACCCAGTACTTC. Translation: CASRIYIAGKETQYF.

V gene TRBV7-8 combines with J gene TRBJ2-7; TRBD2 matches 9 bases. Germline V gives CDR1 SGHVS, CDR2 FQNEAQ. This CDR3 has 16 amino acids. V lost 3 bases to trimming and J lost 2 bases; unmatched junction nucleotides: 8. CDR3 protein: CASSFKREVPAYEQYF. DNA for the CDR3: TGTGCCAGCAGCTTTAAGCGGGAGGTCCCCGCCTACGAGCAGTACTTC.

With regard to this clone: The sample contains more than one DNA sequence encoding this CDR3. The chain joins TRBV19 to TRBJ1-4; weak D call: TRBD1 (5 bases). With 3 bases removed from V and 5 bases from J, the gap between germline ends came to 10 bases. The CDR3 loop spans 14 amino acids. CDR1 and CDR2 (germline): LNHDA, SQIVND (reference sequence). DNA for the CDR3: TGTGCCAGTAGTATCCGGGGGGGGAATGAAAAACTGTTTTTT. Its protein product is CASSIRGGNEKLFF. Complete variable domain (other parts from reference TRBV19 and TRBJ1-4): DGGITQSPKYLFRKEGQNVTLSCEQNLNHDAMYWYRQDPGQGLRLIYYSQIVNDFQKGDIAEGYSVSREKKESFPLTVTSAQKNPTAFYLCASSIRGGNEKLFFGSGTQLSVL.

The J gene is TRBJ2-7, the V gene TRBV21-1; the D segment call TRBD1 is taken from the table without a DNA check. TRBV21-1 counts as a pseudogene. The CDR3 is 13 residues long. The CDR3 loop reads CASSRTAYYEQYF. In DNA, the CDR3 is TGTGCCAGCAGTAGGACAGCGTACTACGAGCAGTACTTC.

A remark on this clone: A read error may account for a junction end that differs from germline. V usage is TRBV7-7 and J usage is TRBJ2-5, with D unclear. Germline V gene lookup returns CDR1 SSHAT and CDR2 FNYEAQ (reference sequence). This CDR3 comprises 15 residues. CDR3 residues: CASSRLLGSQETQYF. CDR3 coding DNA: TGTGCTAGCAGCCGCCTCCTAGGTTCCCAAGAGACCCAGTACTTC.

CDR3 DNA: TGTGCCAGCAGCCCAACCGGCAGGGGCTACGAGCAGTACTTC. This encodes CASSPTGRGYEQYF. V gene TRBV11-3 combines with J gene TRBJ2-7; possible D gene TRBD1, 6 bases. Per germline, CDR1 SGHNT and CDR2 YENEEA. The CDR3 length is 14 residues. Trimming removed 5 bases from V and 3 bases from J, with 14 bases in between.

The chain couples TRBV3-1 (or the pseudogene TRBV3-2) to TRBJ1-1; 7 bases are shared with TRBD1. CDR1 is LGHDT, CDR2 YNNKEL, per germline (reference sequence). The V gene end was trimmed by 0 bases and the J gene end by 5 bases; junction bases not matched to a gene: 6. The CDR3 spans 15 residues. The CDR3 DNA follows: TGTGCCAGCAGCCAAGAACTGACAGGGAGGACTGAAGCTTTCTTT. Amino acids: CASSQELTGRTEAFF.

The V and J genes are TRBV5-6 and TRBJ1-5; maybe TRBD1 (5 bases). Per germline, CDR1 SGHDT and CDR2 YYEEEE. The CDR3 totals 14 residues. V lost 2 bases to trimming and J lost 3 bases, with 9 bases between them. CDR3 nucleotide sequence: TGTGCCAGCAGCTTCGGGGGGGACAATCAGCCCCAGCATTTT. Its protein product is CASSFGGDNQPQHF.

The chain recombines TRBV19 with TRBJ2-5; 9 nucleotides match TRBD2. J gave up 4 bases and V 3 bases, and 6 bases lay outside the gene matches. The CDR3 is 15 amino acids. Germline V CDR1 and CDR2: LNHDA, SQIVND (reference sequence). CDR3 region: CASSIQREAGETQYF. Here the CDR3 DNA reads TGTGCCAGTAGTATCCAGCGGGAGGCGGGAGAGACCCAGTACTTC.

The chain employs TRBV12-5 and TRBJ2-1; 12 bases agree with TRBD2. The J segment lost 3 bases and the V segment lost 1 base, leaving 4 bases of the junction unmatched. Germline assignment: CDR1 LGHNT and CDR2 FRNRAP. The CDR3 totals 17 residues. Here the CDR3 reads CASGLALLAGGYNEQFF. The DNA of the CDR3 is TGTGCTAGTGGTTTGGCCCTACTAGCGGGAGGCTACAATGAGCAGTTCTTC.